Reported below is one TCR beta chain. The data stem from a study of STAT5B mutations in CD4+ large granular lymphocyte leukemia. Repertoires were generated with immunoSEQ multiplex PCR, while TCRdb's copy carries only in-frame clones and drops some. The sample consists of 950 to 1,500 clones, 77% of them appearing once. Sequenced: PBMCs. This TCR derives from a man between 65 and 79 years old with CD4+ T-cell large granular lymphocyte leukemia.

CDR3 amino acids: CAISRETWSEQYF. DNA of the CDR3: TGTGCCATCAGCAGAGAGACATGGAGCGAGCAGTACTTC. The chain has TRBV10-3 and TRBJ2-7; D is uncertain. The V end was cut by 6 bases, the J end by 6 bases, with 15 bases between. The CDR3 has 13 amino acids. Germline loops: CDR1 ENHRY, CDR2 SYGVKD.